This T cell receptor (beta chain) was sequenced in a study of T cell clonotyping in hematopoietic cell transplantation. Study summary: Pretransplant recipient samples were taken after cytoreduction.

In regard to this clone: The antigen is undetermined.

Profiling relied on immunoSEQ multiplex PCR, and the TCRdb table lists in-frame clones only, not all of them. Of some 5,000 clones in the sample, around 81% were seen once. Regarding time point: recipient sample about 28 days before transplant, after cytoreduction. General study points: At the given depth, recipient repertoires were over 95% de novo clonotypes. Higher Inverse Simpson Index values in graft donor and pretransplant recipient predicted broader posttransplant TCR diversity. After transplant, recipient diversity fell while pathologically expanded clonotypes grew through day 180.

The CDR3 totals 15 residues. Deletions cut 11 bases from V and 2 bases from J, with 20 bases between. Germline values: CDR1 ENHRY, CDR2 SYGVKD. The TCR sequence derives from a woman aged 45-59 years with acute myeloid leukemia. Some clones in this sample may be carry-over from other donors' samples. The rearrangement joins TRBV10-3 to TRBJ2-3, with D perhaps given as TRBD1 or TRBD2 (5 bases each). The material sequenced was peripheral blood mononuclear cells, taken before stem cell transplant. Here the CDR3 reads CAASYTGPHTDTQYF. The CDR3, as DNA: TGTGCCGCCTCCTACACGGGACCCCACACAGATACGCAGTATTTT.